These 6 T cell receptor beta chains came from one sample sequenced in a study of T cell repertoires in cytomegalovirus infection. The antigens of these receptors remain unknown. Via MiXCR, TCRdb re-called the reads, giving one row per CDR3 protein. The profile shows hundreds of thousands of distinct CDR3 sequences, 40% to 50% of them singletons. The sequences come from cultured PBMCs, collected from culture after CMV antigen stimulation. These receptors all come from a human donor in good health (CMV status not recorded). Some clones in this sample may be carry-over from other donors' samples.

V gene TRBV11-2 combines with J gene TRBJ2-1; D is possibly TRBD2 (7 bases). CDR1 is SGHAT and CDR2 is FQNNGV in the germline V gene. The germline V and J ends were trimmed by 1 base and 10 bases, with 17 bases remaining between them. This CDR3 is built from 15 residues. CDR3 sequence (DNA): TGTGCCAGCAGCTTAGTTGCGGGGGCCTGGGGGGAGCAGTTCTTC. It is translated as CASSLVAGAWGEQFF.

Only a few counts were recorded for this clonotype. CDR3 sequence: CAISRSGGPRAADTQYF. For the CDR3, the DNA is TGTGCCATCTCAAGGAGCGGAGGGCCCCGAGCCGCAGATACGCAGTATTTT. The chain employs TRBV10-3 and TRBJ2-3, with a weak D call TRBD2 (6 bases). Germline CDR1 ENHRY, CDR2 SYGVKD. The CDR3 spans 17 residues. Trimming cost V 8 bases and J 4 bases, with 25 bases left between them.

V and J are TRBV19 and TRBJ2-1; the D is unclear. This CDR3 comprises 16 residues. The V end was cut by 1 base, the J end by 0 bases, with 10 bases between. Germline values: CDR1 LNHDA, CDR2 SQIVND (reference sequence). This CDR3 is CASSIVAQDSYNEQFF. As DNA, the CDR3 is TGTGCCAGTAGTATAGTAGCACAAGACTCCTACAATGAGCAGTTCTTC.

The V gene is TRBV6-5, the J gene TRBJ1-5, with D uncertain. The V end lost 5 bases, the J end lost 5 bases, and 19 bases lay between the germline ends. The CDR3 runs to 16 residues. The germline V gene has CDR1 MNHEY and CDR2 SVGAGI. This chain's CDR3 is CASSGFVGSLDQPQHF. The DNA of the CDR3 is TGTGCCAGCAGTGGGTTTGTGGGTAGCCTAGATCAGCCCCAGCATTTT.

J is TRBJ1-6 and V is TRBV6-5, with 7 bases matching TRBD1. Trimming removed 5 bases from V and 9 bases from J; junction bases left unmatched: 13. Germline V gives CDR1 MNHEY, CDR2 SVGAGI. This CDR3 has 16 amino acids. CDR3 amino acids: CASSQRSAGGGSPLHF. CDR3 nucleotide sequence: TGTGCCAGCAGTCAACGGTCGGCAGGGGGGGGTTCACCCCTCCACTTT.

The chain employs TRBV7-2 and TRBJ2-5; D may be TRBD2 (7 bases). Germline V CDR1 and CDR2: SGHTA, FQGNSA. The germline V and J ends were trimmed by 0 bases and 4 bases, with 12 bases remaining between them. The CDR3 loop spans 15 amino acids. The chain's CDR3 is CASSLALGGRETQYF. The CDR3 DNA is TGTGCCAGCAGCTTAGCGCTCGGGGGGCGAGAGACCCAGTACTTC.